The sequence of this T cell receptor (beta chain) was determined in a study of blood T cells in healthy people across ages. Whole-study results and caveats: Observed TCR beta diversity per million T cells went down as age went up. This fall followed a roughly linear course with age.

The CDR3 covers 16 residues. With 0 bases removed from V and 0 bases from J, the gap between germline ends came to 12 bases. CDR1 is MNHEY, CDR2 SVGAGI, per germline. Of note for this clonotype: Its antigen is not known.

Together with a sample-barcoded 5' primer, a J-beta primer mix was included in a second PCR lasting roughly 6 to 12 cycles. TCRdb used MiXCR to reprocess the 5' RACE reads, holding one entry per CDR3 protein. The sample records 800,000 or so distinct CDR3 sequences, under 80% being singletons. V gene TRBV6-5 combines with J gene TRBJ2-7; D may correspond to TRBD1 or TRBD2 (7 bases each). This TCR came from a man aged 30 to 45 in good health. Material for sequencing was blood. The CDR3 DNA reads TGTGCCAGCAGTTACTCGGGGGGGACAGTCTCCTACGAGCAGTACTTC. This translates into CASSYSGGTVSYEQYF.